Following are 27 T cell receptor beta chains from one sample sequenced in a study of T cells in Graves' hyperthyroidism and ophthalmopathy. Regions amplified from RNA transcripts were the TCR beta CDR3 regions. The TCR CDR3 first-round RT-PCR relied on the HTBI primer set. TCRdb reanalysed the multiplex PCR reads using MiXCR and keeps one entry per CDR3 protein. The top ten clones hold 2.5% to 4% of a sample with hundreds of thousands of distinct CDR3 sequences, around 15% of them seen once. Sequenced sample: blood. The receptors derive from a woman between 40 and 50 years old with Graves' ophthalmopathy.

This clonotype was recorded many times. This chain joins TRBV30 and TRBJ1-3; D remains unclear. Germline V gives CDR1 GTSNPN, CDR2 SVGIG (reference sequence). This CDR3 has 12 amino acids. Between the trimmed V and J ends, which lost 2 bases and 9 bases, there was a span of 11 bases. CDR3 protein: CAWSTPLGTIYF. Written as DNA, the CDR3 is TGTGCCTGGAGTACGCCGTTAGGCACCATATATTTT.

The chain couples TRBV27 to TRBJ2-1, with unresolved D. The V gene's germline CDR1 is MNHEY and CDR2 SMNVEV (reference sequence). The CDR3 is 14 residues long. V lost 3 bases and J 2 bases, leaving 8 bases between the germline ends. As DNA, the CDR3 is TGTGCCAGCAGTTTTGTGAGCACCTACAATGAGCAGTTCTTC. Protein sequence: CASSFVSTYNEQFF.

Ten or more counts support this clonotype. The rearrangement uses TRBV20-1 and TRBJ2-3; TRBD1 might be the D (6 bases). The CDR3 covers 12 residues. V was shortened by 4 bases and J by 3 bases, with 8 bases between the two germline ends. CDR1 and CDR2 (germline): DFQATT, SNEGSKA (reference sequence). Here the CDR3 DNA reads TGCAGTGCTATCAGGGGTACAGATACGCAGTATTTT. Translating it yields CSAIRGTDTQYF.

This clonotype was seen many times. The CDR3 loop is CASSLRGVDTQYF. As DNA, the CDR3 is TGTGCCAGCAGTCTCAGGGGGGTAGATACGCAGTATTTT. The V call is TRBV27, the J call TRBJ2-3, with D maybe TRBD1 (7 bases). CDR1 and CDR2 from the germline V gene are MNHEY and SMNVEV (reference sequence). V was trimmed by 5 bases and J by 5 bases, leaving 11 bases between them. The CDR3 loop spans 13 amino acids.

This clonotype was found many times. The J gene is TRBJ2-3, the V gene TRBV12-3 or TRBV12-4; no clear D gene. This CDR3 spans 15 amino acids. Trimming cost V 1 base and J 3 bases, with 11 bases left between them. In DNA, the CDR3 is TGTGCCAGCAGTTTAGGGACGGCGGAGACAGATACGCAGTATTTT. It specifies CASSLGTAETDTQYF.

This clonotype was seen ten or more times. CDR3 region: CASSLTSGSSGQFF. CDR3 sequence (DNA): TGTGCCAGCAGTTTGACTAGCGGGAGTAGCGGGCAGTTCTTC. The chain combines TRBV28 with TRBJ2-1; 12 bases match TRBD2. There are 14 residues in the CDR3. Trimming took 3 bases from V and 12 from J; bases not matched to a gene: 6. From germline, CDR1 is MDHEN and CDR2 SYDVKM. Looking up the rest from reference TRBV28 and TRBJ2-1 gives the full variable domain: DVKVTQSSRYLVKRTGEKVFLECVQDMDHENMFWYRQDPGLGLRLIYFSYDVKMKEKGDIPEGYSVSREKKERFSLILESASTNQTSMYLCASSLTSGSSGQFFGPGTRLTVL.

V usage is TRBV6-1 and J usage is TRBJ1-2; possible D gene TRBD1, 5 bases. Trimming took off 5 bases at V and 7 bases at J, with 17 bases between the two ends. The germline CDR1 and CDR2 sequences are MNHNS and SASEGT. CDR3 length equals 14 residues. The CDR3 sequence: CASSFDRRPPGYTF. Here the CDR3 DNA reads TGTGCCAGCAGTTTCGACAGAAGGCCACCTGGCTACACCTTC.

Note on this clonotype: This sequence is one base from a far larger clone and is likely a read error. The V call is TRBV6-1, the J call TRBJ1-1; D is ambiguous. The CDR3 sequence is 11 residues long. Germline CDR1 is MNHNS and CDR2 is SASEGT. Trimming left V 6 bases short and J 3 bases short, with 5 bases between. The CDR3 loop is CASSADTEAFF. The CDR3 nucleotides are TGTGCCAGCAGCGCGGACACTGAAGCTTTCTTT.

This rearrangement joins TRBV2 to TRBJ1-5, with unresolved D. Germline V lookup: CDR1 SNHLY, CDR2 FYNNEI. This CDR3 contains 8 residues. The V end lost 8 bases, the J end lost 9 bases, and 2 bases lay between the germline ends. The CDR3 loop reads CASGPQHF. The DNA for the CDR3 is TGTGCCAGCGGGCCCCAGCATTTT.

This clonotype was found many times. V is TRBV5-5 and J is TRBJ1-1; D possibly corresponds to TRBD1 (5 bases). The CDR3 loop spans 14 amino acids. V gave up 2 bases and J gave up 3 bases, with 11 bases separating them. Germline assignment: CDR1 SGHKS and CDR2 YYEKEE (reference sequence). The CDR3 nucleotides are TGTGCCAGCAGCTTAAGGGGAACGGACACTGAAGCTTTCTTT. It codes for CASSLRGTDTEAFF. The variable domain in full, completed from reference TRBV5-5 and TRBJ1-1, reads DAGVTQSPTHLIKTRGQQVTLRCSPISGHKSVSWYQQVLGQGPQFIFQYYEKEERGRGNFPDRFSARQFPNYSSELNVNALLLGDSALYLCASSLRGTDTEAFFGQGTRLTVV.

There are many counts of this clonotype. This chain joins TRBV28 and TRBJ1-1, with D uncertain. The V end lost 5 bases, the J end lost 8 bases, and 12 bases lay between the germline ends. The germline gives CDR1 MDHEN, CDR2 SYDVKM. This CDR3 is 12 amino acids long. The CDR3 spells CASSKPVLEAFF. CDR3 sequence (DNA): TGTGCCAGCAGTAAACCCGTCCTCGAAGCTTTCTTT.

Comment on this clonotype: A read error may explain this, as a much larger clone is one base away. The J gene is TRBJ1-1, the V gene TRBV28; D perhaps matches TRBD1 (5 bases). The germline V gene encodes CDR1 MDHEN and CDR2 SYDVKM. This CDR3 has 14 amino acids. Trimming took 6 bases from V and 1 from J, leaving 12 bases between them. The DNA of the CDR3 is TGTGCCAGCAGGTTGCCGGGGCAGAACACTGAAGCTTTCTTT. Translated, it gives CASRLPGQNTEAFF.

The table lists this clonotype with a few counts. The CDR3: CASSQGFGTEAFF. DNA for the CDR3: TGTGCCAGCAGCCAAGGGTTTGGGACTGAAGCTTTCTTT. The chain is built from TRBV7-3 and TRBJ1-1; D remains ambiguous. V was clipped by 5 bases and J by 5 bases, with 12 bases between them. In germline, CDR1 is SGHTA, CDR2 FQGTGA. This CDR3 is 13 amino acids long.

This clonotype occurred many times. The CDR3 sequence: CATSRDRGQGGIQPQHF. The CDR3 bases are TGTGCCACCAGCAGAGATCGGGGACAGGGGGGTATTCAGCCCCAGCATTTT. J is TRBJ1-5 and V is TRBV15; 11 nucleotides match TRBD1. Looked up from germline, CDR1 is LNHNV and CDR2 is YYDKDF (reference sequence). J was trimmed by 6 bases and V by 0 bases; bases with no gene match: 7. The CDR3 contains 17 residues. The full variable domain, completed using reference TRBV15 and TRBJ1-5, is DAMVIQNPRYQVTQFGKPVTLSCSQTLNHNVMYWYQQKSSQAPKLLFHYYDKDFNNEADTPDNFQSRRPNTSFCFLDIRSPGLGDTAMYLCATSRDRGQGGIQPQHFGDGTRLSIL.

This clonotype was recorded only once. V and J are TRBV4-2 and TRBJ2-1; 11 nucleotides agree with TRBD2. Germline lookup yields CDR1 LGHNA and CDR2 YNFKEQ. The CDR3 loop spans 14 amino acids. Trimming removed 2 bases from V and 10 bases from J; junction bases left unmatched: 4. Here the CDR3 reads CASSQLAGGGEQFF. CDR3 sequence (DNA): TGTGCCAGCAGCCAACTAGCGGGGGGCGGAGAGCAGTTCTTC.

Many counts were recorded for this clonotype. The genes are TRBV5-1 and TRBJ2-7; TRBD1 matches 7 bases. CDR1 is SGHRS, CDR2 YFSETQ, per germline. The CDR3 runs 14 residues. The V segment lost 6 bases and the J segment 0 bases; nucleotides outside the gene matches: 6. The CDR3 sequence: CASTPTGSSYEQYF. CDR3 nucleotides: TGCGCCAGCACACCGACAGGGAGCTCCTACGAGCAGTACTTC.

This clonotype appeared many times. J is TRBJ2-7 and V is TRBV2, with TRBD2 matching 13 bases. The length of the CDR3 is 14 residues. CDR1 and CDR2 from the germline V gene are SNHLY and FYNNEI. With V trimmed by 6 bases and J by 5 bases, 4 bases remained unmatched. CDR3 sequence: CASRGLAGYHEQYF. The DNA for the CDR3 is TGTGCCAGCAGGGGACTAGCGGGATATCACGAGCAGTACTTC.

This clonotype was seen repeatedly, ten times or more. The chain is built from TRBV30 and TRBJ1-1; D is ambiguous. CDR3 length equals 14 residues. Trimming took off 2 bases at V and 2 bases at J, with 12 bases between the two ends. Germline lookup yields CDR1 GTSNPN and CDR2 SVGIG (reference sequence). CDR3 residues: CAWSLPGRNTEAFF. The CDR3 bases are TGTGCCTGGAGTCTCCCAGGACGAAACACTGAAGCTTTCTTT.

V gene TRBV18 combines with J gene TRBJ2-2; either TRBD1 or TRBD2 may fit D (6 bases each). V shed 4 bases and J shed 0 bases, with 12 bases lying between them. The CDR3 has 16 residues. The V gene's germline CDR1 is KGHSH and CDR2 LQKENI. The CDR3: CASSRGAGSNTGELFF. The CDR3 DNA reads as TGTGCCAGCTCACGGGGGGCAGGGTCGAACACCGGGGAGCTGTTTTTT.

This clonotype was observed many times. The CDR3 protein is CARCRETQYF. CDR3 coding DNA: TGTGCCCGCTGCCGAGAGACCCAGTACTTC. The chain links TRBV30 to TRBJ2-5, with D uncertain. Germline lookup yields CDR1 GTSNPN and CDR2 SVGIG (reference sequence). The CDR3 loop spans 10 amino acids. Trimming cost V 8 bases and J 4 bases, with 8 bases left between them. Full variable domain (outside the CDR3, taken from reference TRBV30 and TRBJ2-5): SQTIHQWPATLVQPVGSPLSLECTVEGTSNPNLYWYRQAAGRGLQLLFYSVGIGQISSEVPQNLSASRPQDRQFILSSKKLLLSDSGFYLCARCRETQYFGPGTRLLVL.

This clonotype was seen ten or more times. The chain joins TRBV6-1 to TRBJ1-1; TRBD1 matches 8 bases. The germline CDR1 and CDR2 sequences are MNHNS and SASEGT. CDR3 length: 15 amino acids. With 5 bases clipped from V and 4 bases from J, the junction kept 9 bases outside the gene matches. The CDR3 region has the DNA TGTGCCAGCAGTTTCGACAGGGGCGTTGGCACTGAAGCTTTCTTT. As protein: CASSFDRGVGTEAFF.

This clonotype was seen many times. In DNA, the CDR3 is TGTGCCAGCAGTGTAGGATATAGCAATCAGCCCCAGCATTTT. Translation: CASSVGYSNQPQHF. This chain joins TRBV2 and TRBJ1-5, with no clear D. The CDR3 runs 14 residues. Trimming pared 4 bases from V and 0 bases from J, leaving 7 bases between. The germline V gene encodes CDR1 SNHLY and CDR2 FYNNEI.

This clonotype was picked up a small number of times. This chain links TRBV29-1 with TRBJ2-2, with D possibly being TRBD1 (5 bases). V lost 7 bases and J 2 bases, leaving 17 bases between the germline ends. Per the germline V gene, CDR1 is SQVTM and CDR2 is ANQGSEA. This CDR3 has 15 amino acids. CDR3 region: CSARADRQNTGELFF. DNA of the CDR3: TGCAGCGCTAGGGCTGACAGACAAAACACCGGGGAGCTGTTTTTT.

This clonotype was detected many times. CDR3 coding DNA: TGTGCCAGCAGCGTAGCGCCCACCTACGAGCAGTACTTC. This gives the protein CASSVAPTYEQYF. This chain links TRBV9 with TRBJ2-7; D is unclear. Germline V gives CDR1 SGDLS, CDR2 YYNGEE. The length of the CDR3 is 13 residues. The V end lost 0 bases, the J end lost 2 bases, and 6 bases lay between the germline ends.

This clonotype was observed at least ten times. The genes are TRBV2 and TRBJ2-1; D remains unclear. CDR1 is SNHLY, CDR2 FYNNEI, per germline. Trimming stripped 9 bases from V and 9 bases from J, with 12 bases between. The CDR3 totals 11 residues. This chain's CDR3 is CASNFYGEQFF. In nucleotides, the CDR3 is TGTGCCAGTAATTTTTATGGTGAGCAGTTCTTC.

This clonotype was seen more than once but under ten times. V usage is TRBV5-1 and J usage is TRBJ1-5; 8 positions agree with TRBD1. The CDR3 covers 14 residues. Germline lookup yields CDR1 SGHRS and CDR2 YFSETQ. V shed 4 bases and J 7 bases; nucleotides not matched to a gene: 7. The CDR3 DNA is TGCGCCAGCAGCCTCGGGACAGGCTACCAGCCCCAGCATTTT. The encoded protein is CASSLGTGYQPQHF. The entire variable domain, with the rest obtained from reference TRBV5-1 and TRBJ1-5, is as follows: KAGVTQTPRYLIKTRGQQVTLSCSPISGHRSVSWYQQTPGQGLQFLFEYFSETQRNKGNFPGRFSGRQFSNSRSEMNVSTLELGDSALYLCASSLGTGYQPQHFGDGTRLSIL.

This clonotype came up many times. The chain has TRBV18 and TRBJ2-3; no clear D gene. This CDR3 is 15 amino acids long. Germline V lookup: CDR1 KGHSH, CDR2 LQKENI. Trimming stripped 4 bases from V and 2 bases from J, with 13 bases between. The CDR3 DNA reads TGTGCCAGCTCACGACTCCCACTAATCACAGATACGCAGTATTTT. It codes for CASSRLPLITDTQYF.